The 23 T cell receptor beta chains presented below share a single source sample, sequenced in a study of cytomegalovirus exposure and HLA in healthy donors. Primers: 60 Vbeta forward and 13 Jbeta reverse. The method was immunoSEQ multiplex PCR; TCRdb's version includes in-frame clones alone and lacks a portion of them. Found here are 200,000 to 250,000 clones, around 80% of them singletons; the top ten hold 3.5% to 4%. Material for sequencing was PBMCs. These receptors were collected from a male donor in good health and CMV-seronegative.

The chain links TRBV18 to TRBJ1-5, with D uncertain. CDR1 is KGHSH, CDR2 LQKENI, per germline. The CDR3 sequence is 15 residues long. Trimming removed 1 base from V and 0 bases from J, with 7 bases in between. The CDR3 spells CASSPRENSNQPQHF. The CDR3 DNA reads TGTGCCAGCTCACCACGGGAGAATAGCAATCAGCCCCAGCATTTT.

This clone occurred a few times. The chain carries TRBV4-1 and TRBJ1-5, with TRBD1 as a possible D gene (6 bases). The CDR3 consists of 15 residues. Trimming shortened V by 3 bases and J by 7 bases, and 16 bases separated the two germline ends. Germline V lookup: CDR1 MGHRA, CDR2 YSYEKL. CDR3 region: CASSQITGQSQPQHF. The CDR3 DNA reads TGCGCCAGCAGCCAGATCACAGGGCAAAGCCAGCCCCAGCATTTT.

V is TRBV11-1 and J is TRBJ2-7; 8 positions agree with TRBD2. Per germline, CDR1 SGHAT and CDR2 FQDESV (reference sequence). V was pared by 2 bases and J by 2 bases, with 14 bases of the junction left unmatched. The CDR3 loop spans 18 amino acids. CDR3 amino acids: CASSLFGTSGSSPYEQYF. For the CDR3, the DNA is TGTGCCAGCAGCTTATTTGGAACTAGCGGTAGCTCCCCCTACGAGCAGTACTTC.

The chain joins TRBV5-1 to TRBJ2-7, with 9 nucleotides matching TRBD2. The CDR3 length is 15 residues. Germline lookup yields CDR1 SGHRS and CDR2 YFSETQ. The ends lost 5 bases at V and 3 bases at J; junction bases unmatched: 9. Written as DNA, the CDR3 is TGCGCCAGCAGTTCTCGACTAGCGGCCAACTACGAGCAGTACTTC. Protein sequence: CASSSRLAANYEQYF.

Concerning this clone: The same CDR3 can be traced to other DNA sequences in this sample. The rearrangement joins TRBV5-1 to TRBJ2-1, with 9 bases that match TRBD2. Germline V CDR1 and CDR2: SGHRS, YFSETQ. J gave up 2 bases and V 2 bases, and 5 bases lay outside the gene matches. The CDR3 is 16 residues long. The CDR3 region is CASSFLAGLTYNEQFF. Written as DNA, the CDR3 is TGCGCCAGCAGCTTCCTAGCGGGACTCACCTACAATGAGCAGTTCTTC.

This chain connects TRBV6-5 to TRBJ1-2; no reliable D call. Trimming stripped 5 bases from V and 5 bases from J, with 6 bases between. CDR1 and CDR2 from the germline V gene are MNHEY and SVGAGI. This CDR3 contains 11 residues. The CDR3 protein is CASSGSYGYTF. CDR3 sequence (DNA): TGTGCCAGCAGTGGTAGTTATGGCTACACCTTC.

The chain joins TRBV19 to TRBJ1-4, with 8 bases lining up with TRBD1. The trim removed 5 bases at V and 4 bases at J, leaving 6 bases unmatched. The germline V gene encodes CDR1 LNHDA and CDR2 SQIVND (reference sequence). This CDR3 region has 15 residues. The CDR3 DNA is TGTGCCAGTAGTCCCTTGGGGACAGGTAATGAAAAACTGTTTTTT. It yields the protein CASSPLGTGNEKLFF.

This clone has just one count. J is TRBJ1-2 and V is TRBV27; a possible D gene is TRBD1 (5 bases). Germline V gene sequence: CDR1 MNHEY, CDR2 SMNVEV (reference sequence). The V end was cut by 2 bases, the J end by 8 bases, with 15 bases between. The CDR3 is made up of 14 amino acids. The CDR3 here is CASSLRVQGSGYTF. CDR3 DNA sequence: TGTGCCAGCAGTTTAAGAGTCCAGGGTTCCGGCTACACCTTC.

Concerning this clone itself: Sequence at one end of the junction differs from germline and may be a read error. The chain recombines TRBV28 with TRBJ2-7; 10 bases are a match to TRBD2. Per the germline V gene, CDR1 is MDHEN and CDR2 is SYDVKM. The CDR3 spans 17 residues. CDR3 in DNA: TGTGCCAGCAGTGACCCCCCAAGGACTAGCGGTTCCTACGGGCAGTACTTC. Its protein is CASSDPPRTSGSYGQYF.

A few counts support this clone. The chain couples TRBV19 to TRBJ1-5, with a possible D match to TRBD1 (5 bases). This CDR3 comprises 14 residues. V lost 1 base and J lost 7, with 11 bases in between. Germline V CDR1 and CDR2: LNHDA, SQIVND (reference sequence). CDR3 nucleotide sequence: TGTGCCAGTAGTATAGTAGGGGTGGAACAGCCCCAGCATTTT. Amino acids: CASSIVGVEQPQHF.

V usage is TRBV4-1 and J usage is TRBJ2-7; TRBD2 matches 12 bases. The CDR3 has 15 residues. Germline assignment: CDR1 MGHRA and CDR2 YSYEKL. V trimming: 4 bases; J trimming: 3 bases; junction bases outside the gene matches: 4. The CDR3 DNA is TGCGCCAGCAGCCCGGGACTAGCGGGTCTCTACGAGCAGTACTTC. Translation: CASSPGLAGLYEQYF.

J is TRBJ1-4 and V is TRBV7-8, with D uncertain. Germline CDR1 reads SGHVS; CDR2 reads FQNEAQ. Trimming cost V 4 bases and J 4 bases, with 13 bases left between them. The CDR3 runs 15 residues. Here the CDR3 reads CASSSRGTFNEKLFF. CDR3 bases: TGTGCCAGCAGCTCCCGCGGCACCTTTAATGAAAAACTGTTTTTT.

This clone was detected only once. The chain couples TRBV5-4 to TRBJ2-1; D unclear. V was clipped by 2 bases and J by 10 bases, with 7 bases between them. The germline V gene encodes CDR1 SGHNT and CDR2 YYREEE (reference sequence). The CDR3 spans 11 residues. Here the CDR3 DNA reads TGTGCCAGCAGCTTCTTCGGGGAGCAGTTCTTC. Protein product: CASSFFGEQFF.

This chain uses TRBV7-9 with TRBJ2-1; 7 bases map to TRBD2. The CDR3 spans 16 residues. Germline loops: CDR1 SEHNR, CDR2 FQNEAQ (reference sequence). V shed 7 bases and J 9 bases; nucleotides not matched to a gene: 18. The CDR3 protein is CASIAVPLKAGREQFF. The CDR3 coding sequence is TGTGCCAGCATCGCGGTCCCGTTGAAAGCGGGACGTGAGCAGTTCTTC.

This clone is categorized as medium-sized (0.01 to 0.1%). The rearrangement uses TRBV27 and TRBJ2-7; TRBD2 matches 10 bases. The CDR3 has 15 amino acids. Looked up from germline, CDR1 is MNHEY and CDR2 is SMNVEV (reference sequence). V dropped 2 bases and J dropped 6; count of bases not matched to a gene: 7. The CDR3 spells CASSLRLAGGSEQYF. For the CDR3, the DNA is TGTGCCAGCAGTTTACGACTAGCGGGTGGATCCGAGCAGTACTTC.

The chain is built from TRBV7-9 and TRBJ2-7; 9 positions agree with TRBD1. The CDR3 runs 14 residues. Germline V gene data show CDR1 as SEHNR and CDR2 as FQNEAQ (reference sequence). V lost 6 bases, J lost 4 bases, and 7 bases stayed unmatched. For the CDR3, the DNA is TGTGCCAGCAGTTTGGACAGGGGATGGTACGAGCAGTACTTC. It specifies CASSLDRGWYEQYF.

This chain joins TRBV19 and TRBJ1-5; 7 bases align to TRBD1. Germline V CDR1 and CDR2: LNHDA, SQIVND (reference sequence). This CDR3 spans 20 amino acids. V was clipped by 7 bases and J by 0 bases; unmatched bases: 21. The CDR3 DNA is TGTGCCAGTAAACCCGGCCCGGCGAGGACAGGATACTATAGCAATCAGCCCCAGCATTTT. As protein: CASKPGPARTGYYSNQPQHF.

J is TRBJ1-2 and V is TRBV6-5; TRBD1 matches 9 bases. The germline V gene encodes CDR1 MNHEY and CDR2 SVGAGI. CDR3 size: 14 residues. V gave up 9 bases and J gave up 5 bases; unmatched junction bases: 10. CDR3 loop: CASTREGTGYGYTF. For the CDR3, the DNA is TGTGCCAGTACTAGGGAGGGGACAGGGTATGGCTACACCTTC.

The chain employs TRBV2 and TRBJ1-5; 8 positions agree with TRBD1. This CDR3 is 16 amino acids long. Germline CDR1 and CDR2: SNHLY and FYNNEI. V gave up 5 bases and J gave up 4 bases; unmatched junction bases: 10. The CDR3 bases are TGTGCCAGCAGTCAGGGGGCCGAGGTGAGGAATCAGCCCCAGCATTTT. This codes for CASSQGAEVRNQPQHF.

This clone was seen a single time. V and J are TRBV5-1 and TRBJ2-1, with D possibly TRBD1 on 5 matching bases. With 0 bases removed from V and 3 bases from J, the gap between germline ends came to 10 bases. The CDR3 sequence is 15 residues long. Germline assignment: CDR1 SGHRS and CDR2 YFSETQ. The DNA of the CDR3 is TGCGCCAGCAGCTTGGGACAGTTCGACTACAATGAGCAGTTCTTC. Its protein is CASSLGQFDYNEQFF.

The chain recombines TRBV7-9 with TRBJ2-1; D remains unclear. CDR1 is SEHNR and CDR2 is FQNEAQ in the germline V gene (reference sequence). The CDR3 sequence is 15 residues long. The V and J ends lost 1 base and 2 bases respectively, with 9 bases between them. The CDR3: CASSLVPPTYNEQFF. The CDR3 DNA reads as TGTGCCAGCAGCTTAGTCCCCCCTACCTACAATGAGCAGTTCTTC.

V gene TRBV7-8 combines with J gene TRBJ2-5, with D perhaps TRBD2 (6 bases). The DNA end is more similar to TRBJ2-7, so the J call may be wrong. The CDR3 is made up of 14 amino acids. Germline V gene sequence: CDR1 SGHVS, CDR2 FQNEAQ. CDR3 coding DNA: TGTGCCAGCAGCCCGACTAGATGGGTAACCGAGCAGTACTTC. Protein: CASSPTRWVTEQYF.

The V gene is TRBV28, the J gene TRBJ2-7; weak D call: TRBD1 (5 bases). Per germline, CDR1 MDHEN and CDR2 SYDVKM. Trimming cost V 5 bases and J 3 bases, with 20 bases left between them. This CDR3 has 16 amino acids. CDR3 DNA sequence: TGTGCCAGCAGTCCCTCCAGATCCGCAGGGTTCTACGAGCAGTACTTC. It translates to CASSPSRSAGFYEQYF.